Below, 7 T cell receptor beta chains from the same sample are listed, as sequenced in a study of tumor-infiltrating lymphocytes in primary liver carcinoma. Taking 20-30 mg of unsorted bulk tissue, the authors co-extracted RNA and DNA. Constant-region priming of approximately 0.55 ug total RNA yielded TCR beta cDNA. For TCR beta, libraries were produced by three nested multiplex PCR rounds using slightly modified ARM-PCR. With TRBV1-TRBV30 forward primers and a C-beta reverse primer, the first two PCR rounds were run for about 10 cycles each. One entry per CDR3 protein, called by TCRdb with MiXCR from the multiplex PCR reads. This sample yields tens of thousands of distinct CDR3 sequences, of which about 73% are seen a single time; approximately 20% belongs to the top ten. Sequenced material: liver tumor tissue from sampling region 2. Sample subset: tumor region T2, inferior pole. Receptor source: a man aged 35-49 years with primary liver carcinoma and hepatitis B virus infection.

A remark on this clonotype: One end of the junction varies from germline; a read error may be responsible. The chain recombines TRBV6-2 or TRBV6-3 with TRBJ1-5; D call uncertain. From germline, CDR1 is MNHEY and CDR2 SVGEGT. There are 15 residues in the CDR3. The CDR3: CVSSYSRVPIQPQHF. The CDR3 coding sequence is TGTGTCAGCAGTTACTCGAGGGTCCCCATTCAGCCCCAGCATTTT.

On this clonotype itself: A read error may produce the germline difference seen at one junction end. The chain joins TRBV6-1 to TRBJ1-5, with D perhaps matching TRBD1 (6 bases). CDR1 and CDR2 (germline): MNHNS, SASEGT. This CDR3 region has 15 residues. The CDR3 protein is CARNLVRGGNQHQHF. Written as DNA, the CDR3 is TGTGCCCGCAATCTTGTCAGGGGAGGCAATCAGCACCAGCATTTT.

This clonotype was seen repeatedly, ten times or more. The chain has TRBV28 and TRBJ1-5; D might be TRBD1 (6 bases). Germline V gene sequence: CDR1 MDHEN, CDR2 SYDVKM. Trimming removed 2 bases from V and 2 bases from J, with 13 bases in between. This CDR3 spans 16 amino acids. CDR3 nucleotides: TGTGCCAGCAGTTTACTTAAACAGGGTCGCAATCAGCCCCAGCATTTT. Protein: CASSLLKQGRNQPQHF.

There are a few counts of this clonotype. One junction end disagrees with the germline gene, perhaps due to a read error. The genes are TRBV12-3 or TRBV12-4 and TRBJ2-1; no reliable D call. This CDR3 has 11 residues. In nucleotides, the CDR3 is TGTGCCAGCAGGTTAATGGTTGAGCAGTCCTTC. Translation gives CASRLMVEQSF.

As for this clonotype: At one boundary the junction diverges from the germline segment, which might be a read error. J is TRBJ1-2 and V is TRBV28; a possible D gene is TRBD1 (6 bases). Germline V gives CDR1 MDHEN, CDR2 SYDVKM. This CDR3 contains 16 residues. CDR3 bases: TGTGCTAGCAACGAGCTTCAGGGGCGCAGGAACTATGGCTACACCTTC. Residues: CASNELQGRRNYGYTF.

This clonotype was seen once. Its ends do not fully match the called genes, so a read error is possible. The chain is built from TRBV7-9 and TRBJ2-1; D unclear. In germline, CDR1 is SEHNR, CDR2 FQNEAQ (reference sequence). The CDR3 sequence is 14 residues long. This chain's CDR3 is CACSSDTAHNERFF. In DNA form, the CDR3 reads TGTGCCTGCAGCTCAGACACTGCCCACAATGAGCGGTTCTTC.

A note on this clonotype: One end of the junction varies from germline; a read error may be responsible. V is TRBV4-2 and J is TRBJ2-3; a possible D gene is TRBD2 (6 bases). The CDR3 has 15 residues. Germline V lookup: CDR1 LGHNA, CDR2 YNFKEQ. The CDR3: CAISQDLEGGDTQYF. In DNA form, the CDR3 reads TGTGCCATCAGCCAAGATTTGGAGGGTGGAGATACGCAGTATTTT.